These T cell receptor beta chains were read from a single sample in a study of blood T cell repertoires in COVID-19. The method was immunoSEQ multiplex PCR; TCRdb's version includes in-frame clones alone and lacks a portion of them. Of about 40,000 clones in the sample, approximately 84% were seen once. The specimen sequenced was peripheral blood. The receptors come from a man older than 75 with active or convalescent COVID-19. Both conserved end residues are part of each CDR3. D genes are given only for firm matches. Rows give clone size only sometimes, using once, few, many, or a class for an expanded clone.

j_gene	d_gene	v_gene	abundance	CDR3nt	CDR3aa
TRBJ2-1	TRBD2	TRBV3-1/TRBV3-2	NA	TGTGCCAGCAGCCAAGGATTAGCGGGGGCCTACAATGAGCAGTTCTTC	CASSQGLAGAYNEQFF
TRBJ1-4	NA	TRBV27	NA	TGTGCCAGCAGTCGGGTGGATGAAGGAAAACTGTTTTTT	CASSRVDEGKLFF
TRBJ2-1	TRBD2	TRBV7-2	NA	TGTGCCAGCAGCTTACTCCTAGCGGGGGGGCCCCATGAGCAGTTCTTC	CASSLLLAGGPHEQFF
TRBJ2-1	TRBD1	TRBV3-1/TRBV3-2	few	TGTGCCAGCAGTCCCAGGGGGCCCTACAATGAGCAGTTCTTC	CASSPRGPYNEQFF
TRBJ1-5	NA	TRBV10-2	NA	TGCGCCAGCAGTGAGTCTGGCCACCGAAATCAGCCCCAGCATTTT	CASSESGHRNQPQHF
TRBJ1-5	TRBD1	TRBV6-5	NA	TGTGCCAGCAGTACCGAACAGGGGGCCTGGCAGCCCCAGCATTTT	CASSTEQGAWQPQHF
TRBJ1-1	NA	TRBV6-5	NA	TGTGCCAGCAGAGCTAAAAAGAACACTGAAGCTTTCTTT	CASRAKKNTEAFF
TRBJ1-4	NA	TRBV7-2	NA	TGTGCCAGCAGCCGCTCAGGCGCAACTAATGAAAAACTGTTTTTT	CASSRSGATNEKLFF
TRBJ2-7	NA	TRBV29-1	NA	TGCAGCGCCGGGGGTTCCTCCGAGCAGTACTTC	CSAGGSSEQYF
TRBJ2-7	NA	TRBV12-3/TRBV12-4	NA	TGTGCCAGCAGTCGACAGTCCTACGAGCAGTACTTC	CASSRQSYEQYF
TRBJ2-1	TRBD2	TRBV5-6	NA	TGTGCCAGCCTTCCGGGACTAGAGGGCAATGAGCAGTTCTTC	CASLPGLEGNEQFF
TRBJ1-4	TRBD1	TRBV6-5	NA	TGTGCCTGCGCGGGTGGACAGGGAATTGAAAAACTGTTTTTT	CACAGGQGIEKLFF
TRBJ2-7	NA	TRBV18	NA	TGTGCCAGCTCAGAGTTGGGGAGTTTCTACGAGCAGTACTTC	CASSELGSFYEQYF
TRBJ1-2	NA	TRBV6-2/TRBV6-3	NA	TGTGCCAGCAGTTATTCCGGGGTCGATCGTTACACCTTC	CASSYSGVDRYTF
TRBJ2-3	NA	TRBV12-5	NA	TGTGCTAGTGGTCCCTCGGGACTCCTCACAGATACGCAGTATTTT	CASGPSGLLTDTQYF
TRBJ2-7	TRBD2	TRBV3-1/TRBV3-2	NA	TGTGCCAGCAGCCCTGGCGGGGGGGCCCTCGAGCAGTACTTC	CASSPGGGALEQYF
TRBJ2-2	NA	TRBV3-1/TRBV3-2	NA	TGTGCCAGCGGTACGACTAGACATGCTCGGGAGCTGTTTTTT	CASGTTRHARELFF
TRBJ2-5	TRBD1	TRBV5-6	NA	TGTGCCAGCAGCGGTCTGGGACAGGGAACAGAGACCCAGTACTTC	CASSGLGQGTETQYF
TRBJ2-1	NA	TRBV5-4	NA	TGTGCCAGCAGCTCAAACAACGTTTTAATTCTGTTCTTC	CASSSNNVLILFF
TRBJ2-1	NA	TRBV2	NA	TGTGCCAGCAGTGCGGACTGGAGTGAGCAGTTCTTC	CASSADWSEQFF
TRBJ1-5	TRBD1	TRBV5-6	NA	TGTGCCAGCAGCTCAGGACAGGGCCTTAGCAATCAGCCCCAGCATTTT	CASSSGQGLSNQPQHF
TRBJ1-5	NA	TRBV24-1	NA	TGTGCCACCAGTGAAAATCAAAGCAATCAGCCCCAGCATTTT	CATSENQSNQPQHF
TRBJ2-7	TRBD2	TRBV7-9	NA	TGTGCCAGCAGCCAGACTAGCGTGTACGAGCAGTACTTC	CASSQTSVYEQYF
TRBJ2-7	NA	TRBV5-1	NA	TGCGCCAGCAGGGAGGCAGGTTCCCCCTACGAGCAGTACTTC	CASREAGSPYEQYF
TRBJ1-5	TRBD1	TRBV5-8	NA	TGTGCCAGCAGCCGACAGGGGACTCAGCCCCAGCATTTT	CASSRQGTQPQHF
TRBJ2-3	TRBD2	TRBV29-1	NA	TGCAGCGTTGGTGCGGGGGGGAGCACAGATACGCAGTATTTT	CSVGAGGSTDTQYF
TRBJ2-5	TRBD2	TRBV19	NA	TGTGCCAGTAGTACAACTAGCGGGGGCCCGTCGACCCAGTACTTC	CASSTTSGGPSTQYF
TRBJ2-1	TRBD2	TRBV5-4	NA	TGTGCCAGCAGCCTTCGGACTAGCGGGAGGCGATACAATGAGCAGTTCTTC	CASSLRTSGRRYNEQFF
TRBJ1-1	TRBD1	TRBV9	NA	TGTGCCAGCAGCACGGGACAGGGGAACACTGAAGCTTTCTTT	CASSTGQGNTEAFF
TRBJ1-2	NA	TRBV23-1	few	TGCGCCAGCAGTCAAAAATCAACCCAGAACTATGGCTACACCTTC	CASSQKSTQNYGYTF
TRBJ1-2	TRBD1	TRBV6-1	NA	TGTGCCAGCAGTGAAGGGCTGACAGGGAGAGGCTACACCTTC	CASSEGLTGRGYTF
TRBJ2-7	NA	TRBV11-3	NA	TGTGCCAGCAGCTTAGGCACTGCTCAACGGTACGAGCAGTACTTC	CASSLGTAQRYEQYF
TRBJ2-2	TRBD2	TRBV15	NA	TGTGCCACCAGCCGGGGACTAGCGGAACCTGGCGGCGGGGAGCTGTTTTTT	CATSRGLAEPGGGELFF
TRBJ2-6	TRBD2	TRBV27	once	TGTGCCAGCAGTTTCAAGATGTGGGCCGGAGCGGGGGGGCCGGGGGCCAACGTCCTGACTTTC	CASSFKMWAGAGGPGANVLTF
TRBJ1-6	NA	TRBV30	NA	TGTGCCTGGAGTGTACGAGAAGGGAGATCACCCCTCCACTTT	CAWSVREGRSPLHF
TRBJ2-5	TRBD2	TRBV19	NA	TGTGCCAGTAGTATAAGACTAGCGGGGACCCAGTACTTC	CASSIRLAGTQYF
TRBJ2-2	TRBD2	TRBV7-3	NA	TGTGCCAGCAGCCCCGGGACTACCACCGGGGAGCTGTTTTTT	CASSPGTTTGELFF
TRBJ1-4	TRBD1	TRBV5-1	NA	TGCGCCAGCAGCGGCGGGGGACAGGGTAATGAAAAACTGTTTTTT	CASSGGGQGNEKLFF
TRBJ1-2	TRBD1	TRBV18	once	TGTGCCAGCTCAACCCGGGGACAGCTTAACTATGGCTACACCTTC	CASSTRGQLNYGYTF
TRBJ2-1	TRBD1	TRBV7-3	NA	TGTGCCAGCTCAGGGGGCGGGCCGAACAATGAGCAGTTCTTC	CASSGGGPNNEQFF
TRBJ2-1	TRBD2	TRBV13	NA	TGTGCCAGCAGCCCGACTAGCGGGAGAGCTAATGAGCAGTTCTTC	CASSPTSGRANEQFF
TRBJ1-3	NA	TRBV19	NA	TGTGCCAGCTCCGGTCCTAGCTCTGGAAACACCATATATTTT	CASSGPSSGNTIYF
TRBJ2-3	TRBD2	TRBV7-6	NA	TGTGCCAGCAGGGCCCAGGGTAGCGGGATGAAGGCGCAGTATTTT	CASRAQGSGMKAQYF
TRBJ2-1	TRBD2	TRBV7-2	once	TGTGCCAGCAGCCGGACTAGCGGGAGTTACAATGAGCAGTTCTTC	CASSRTSGSYNEQFF
TRBJ2-7	TRBD2	TRBV7-2	once	TGTGCCAGCAGCTTAGCGCCTAGCGGGGGAACGATCTCCTACGAGCAGTACTTC	CASSLAPSGGTISYEQYF
TRBJ2-5	NA	TRBV5-1	NA	TGCGCCAGCAGCTGGAGAGAGACCCAGTACTTC	CASSWRETQYF
TRBJ1-5	NA	TRBV29-1	NA	TGCAGCGTTACGACAGGATTTAATCAGCCCCAGCATTTT	CSVTTGFNQPQHF
TRBJ1-3	NA	TRBV18	NA	TGTGCCAGCTCGCCCCAGGGTTCCGGAAACACCATATATTTT	CASSPQGSGNTIYF
TRBJ2-3	TRBD2	TRBV7-8	NA	TGTGCCAGCAGCGCCGGACTAGCGGGGGGCACGTCCGGCACAGATACGCAGTATTTT	CASSAGLAGGTSGTDTQYF
TRBJ1-6	TRBD1	TRBV19	NA	TGTGCCAGTAGCGAGGGGACAGAACAGAATTCACCCCTCCACTTT	CASSEGTEQNSPLHF
TRBJ1-1	NA	TRBV4-1	NA	TGCGCCAGCAGCCAAGGGAAGGGGGATGCTTTCTTT	CASSQGKGDAFF
TRBJ2-3	TRBD1	TRBV4-3	NA	TGCGCCAGCAGCCAATCACAGGGGTGGTCAGATACGCAGTATTTT	CASSQSQGWSDTQYF
TRBJ2-2	TRBD1	TRBV11-2	NA	TGTGCCAGCAGTTCGGGGACAGGCAACACCGGGGAGCTGTTTTTT	CASSSGTGNTGELFF
TRBJ2-7	NA	TRBV5-1	NA	TGCGCCAGCAGCTTGGGTTTTGAGAGCTACGAGCAGTACTTC	CASSLGFESYEQYF